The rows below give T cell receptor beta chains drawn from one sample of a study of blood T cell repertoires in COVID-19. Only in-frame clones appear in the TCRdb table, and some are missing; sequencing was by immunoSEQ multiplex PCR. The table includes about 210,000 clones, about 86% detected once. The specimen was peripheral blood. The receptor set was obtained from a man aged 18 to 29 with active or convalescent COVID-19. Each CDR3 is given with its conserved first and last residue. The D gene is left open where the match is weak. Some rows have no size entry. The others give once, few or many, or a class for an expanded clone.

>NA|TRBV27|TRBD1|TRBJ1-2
TGTGCCAGCAGTTTACGGCAGGGGGCCGATGGCTACACCTTC
CASSLRQGADGYTF
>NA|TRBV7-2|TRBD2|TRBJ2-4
TGTGCCAGCAGCTTAAGCGGGGTTGCAGACATTCAGTACTTC
CASSLSGVADIQYF
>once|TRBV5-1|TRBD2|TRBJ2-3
TGCGCCAGCAGCTCCGGACTAGCGGGAGCTAAGGATACGCAGTATTTT
CASSSGLAGAKDTQYF
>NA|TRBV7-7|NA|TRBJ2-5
TGTGCTAGCAGCCCAACCTACCAACTAGAGGTAGTAGAAGAGACCCAGTACTTC
CASSPTYQLEVVEETQYF
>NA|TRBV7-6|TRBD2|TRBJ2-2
TGTGCCAGCAGCCCTTGGACTAGCGGGAGTATGAACACCGGGGAGCTGTTTTTT
CASSPWTSGSMNTGELFF
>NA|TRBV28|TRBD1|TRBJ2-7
TGTGCCAGCACCCAGACAGGGTCCTACGAGCAGTACTTC
CASTQTGSYEQYF
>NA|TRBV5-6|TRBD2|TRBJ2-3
TGTGCCAGCAGCTTGGATAGCGGGGATACGCAGTATTTT
CASSLDSGDTQYF
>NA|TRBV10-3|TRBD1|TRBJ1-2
TGTGCCATCAGTGTAGGGACAGGGGGCCCGAGCTATGGCTACACCTTC
CAISVGTGGPSYGYTF
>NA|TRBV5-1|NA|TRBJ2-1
TGCGCCAGCAGCTTCAGGGGCCCTGACAGAAGGTACAATGAGCAGTTCTTC
CASSFRGPDRRYNEQFF
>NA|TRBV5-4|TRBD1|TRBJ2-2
TGTGCCAGCAGCGGACAGGTTAATAGCAGAAACACCGGGGAGCTGTTTTTT
CASSGQVNSRNTGELFF
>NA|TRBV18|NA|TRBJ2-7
TGTGCCAGCTCACCACGCGAAGGGGTGGCCTACGAGCAGTACTTC
CASSPREGVAYEQYF
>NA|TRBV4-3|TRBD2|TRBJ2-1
TGCGCCAGCAGCCAAGATCGGGGGACTAGCGGTGAGCAGTTCTTC
CASSQDRGTSGEQFF
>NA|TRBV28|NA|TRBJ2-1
TGTGCCAGCAGTGCGCCGGGACACTCAAACCATTGGAATGAGCAGTTCTTC
CASSAPGHSNHWNEQFF
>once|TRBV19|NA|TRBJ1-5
TGTGCCAGTAGTTCACATGGAGGCAATCAGCCCCAGCATTTT
CASSSHGGNQPQHF
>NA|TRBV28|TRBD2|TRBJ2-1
TGTGCCAGCAGCTTACTAGCGGAAAACAATGAGCAGTTCTTC
CASSLLAENNEQFF
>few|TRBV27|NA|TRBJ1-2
TGTGCCAGCAGTCCTACTCGGTCTGGTGGCTACACCTTC
CASSPTRSGGYTF
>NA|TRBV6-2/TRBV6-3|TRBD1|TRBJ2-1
TGTGCCAGCAGCCCAAAGGGACAGGGCTCCTACAATGAGCAGTTCTTC
CASSPKGQGSYNEQFF
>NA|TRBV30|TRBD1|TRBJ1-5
TGTGCCTGGACCTCAGGGGGGAGAAATCAGCCCCAGCATTTT
CAWTSGGRNQPQHF
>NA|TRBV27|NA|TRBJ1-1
TGTGCCAGCAGTCCCCCCAGCGTTCTTGCGCCCGGCACTGAAGCTTTCTTT
CASSPPSVLAPGTEAFF
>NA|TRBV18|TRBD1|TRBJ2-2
TGTGCCAGCTCACCCTCGACAGGGACCGGGGAGCTGTTTTTT
CASSPSTGTGELFF
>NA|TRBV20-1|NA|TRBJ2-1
TGCAGTGCCTCGACAGATGAAGAGCAGTTCTTC
CSASTDEEQFF
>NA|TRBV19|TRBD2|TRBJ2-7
TGTGCCAGTAGTTCGGGGGGTAGGTCCTACGAGCAGTACTTC
CASSSGGRSYEQYF